This T cell receptor beta chain originates from a study of human T cells and chemical hapten exposure. In germline, CDR1 is SNHLY, CDR2 FYNNEI. The V gene lost 7 bases and the J gene lost 3 bases, with 19 bases spanning the gap. The CDR3 covers 16 residues. Many counts were recorded for this clonotype. TCRdb reprocessed the RACE reads with MiXCR, giving one entry per CDR3 protein. Of about 400,000 distinct CDR3 sequences detected, about 6% appear once; the ten largest clones hold over 5.5%. The time point: patch test 2, 6 weeks after DPC sensitization. Noted treatment: therapeutic diphenylcyclopropenone sensitization with weekly scalp DPC.

This chain links TRBV2 with TRBJ1-5; D uncertain. The TCR sequence derives from a woman younger than 30 with alopecia areata. Some clones in this sample may be carry-over from other donors' samples. The input for sequencing was whole blood, taken in connection with sensitization to the hapten diphenylcyclopropenone (DPC). CDR3 bases: TGTGCCAGCAAATACCAAACTGGACGAATCAATCAGCCCCAGCATTTT. As protein: CASKYQTGRINQPQHF. The variable domain in full, with the rest retrieved from reference TRBV2 and TRBJ1-5, is EPEVTQTPSHQVTQMGQEVILRCVPISNHLYFYWYRQILGQKVEFLVSFYNNEISEKSEIFDDQFSVERPDGSNFTLKIRSTKLEDSAMYFCASKYQTGRINQPQHFGDGTRLSIL.